This T cell receptor beta chain was profiled in a study of cytotoxic CD8 clonotypes in ibrutinib-treated CLL. The CDR3 is 15 amino acids. Looked up from germline, CDR1 is MNHEY and CDR2 is SMNVEV (reference sequence). V gave up 1 base and J gave up 6 bases; unmatched junction bases: 6. Targeted sequencing depth ranged from 1 in 200,000 to 1 in 1 million T cells. The method was immunoSEQ multiplex PCR; TCRdb's version includes in-frame clones alone and lacks a portion of them. The data show approximately 130,000 clones, approximately 80% seen once. Of note for this clone: Its specificity is not known.

Whole-study findings and limits: Relative to age-matched healthy donors, clonality at baseline was higher, and it tracked circulating CD8+ T-cell counts. Clonality was higher at ibrutinib response and returned toward baseline at progression. Sampling times (in sustained-remission versus progressing patients) were not the same.

The sequences come from PBMCs, collected after 24 months of ibrutinib treatment. This clonotype originated in a human donor with chronic lymphocytic leukemia. The chain recombines TRBV27 with TRBJ2-7; 10 bases are shared with TRBD1. CDR3 loop: CASSLFGQGEGEQYF. In DNA form, the CDR3 reads TGTGCCAGCAGTTTATTTGGACAGGGGGAAGGCGAGCAGTACTTC.